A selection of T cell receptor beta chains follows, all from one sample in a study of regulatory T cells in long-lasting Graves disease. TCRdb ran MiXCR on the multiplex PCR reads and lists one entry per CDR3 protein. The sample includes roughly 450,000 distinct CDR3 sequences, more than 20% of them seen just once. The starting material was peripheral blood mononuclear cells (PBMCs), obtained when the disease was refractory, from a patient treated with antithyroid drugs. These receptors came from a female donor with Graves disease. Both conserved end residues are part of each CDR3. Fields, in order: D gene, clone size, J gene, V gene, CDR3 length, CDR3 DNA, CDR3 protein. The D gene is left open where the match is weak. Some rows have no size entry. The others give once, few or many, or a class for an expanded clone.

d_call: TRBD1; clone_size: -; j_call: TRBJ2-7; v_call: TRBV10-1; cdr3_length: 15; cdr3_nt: TGCGCCAGAGAACGGGGGACAGGGTCCTCCTACGAGCAGTACTTC; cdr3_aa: CARERGTGSSYEQYF
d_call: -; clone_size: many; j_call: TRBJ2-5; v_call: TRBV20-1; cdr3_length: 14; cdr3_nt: TGCAGTGCCTCCAGAGACTGGAGGGAAGAGACCCAGTACTTC; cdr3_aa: CSASRDWREETQYF
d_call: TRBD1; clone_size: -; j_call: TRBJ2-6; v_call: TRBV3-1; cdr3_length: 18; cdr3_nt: TGTGCCAGCAGCCCCTACGGACAGGGCTTTCCTGGGGCCAACGTCCTGACTTTC; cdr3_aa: CASSPYGQGFPGANVLTF
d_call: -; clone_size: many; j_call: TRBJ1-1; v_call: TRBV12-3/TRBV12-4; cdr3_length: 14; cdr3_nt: TGTGCCAGCAGTTATGTGGGCCCGAACACTGAAGCTTTCTTT; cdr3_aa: CASSYVGPNTEAFF
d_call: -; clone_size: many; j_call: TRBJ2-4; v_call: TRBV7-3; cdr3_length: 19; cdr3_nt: TGTGCCAGCAGCTCCCCCGCGCTCGGAACCCCGCTAGCCAAAAACATTCAGTACTTC; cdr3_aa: CASSSPALGTPLAKNIQYF
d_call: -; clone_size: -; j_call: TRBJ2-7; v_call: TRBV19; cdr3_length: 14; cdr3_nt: TGTGCCAGTAGTCCTCTTCTATCTTCCTACGAGCAGTACTTC; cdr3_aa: CASSPLLSSYEQYF
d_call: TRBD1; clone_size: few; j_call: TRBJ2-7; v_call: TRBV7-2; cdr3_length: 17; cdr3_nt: TGTGCCAGCAGCTTAGTTAGCCCGGGACAGCGCTCCTACGAGCAGTACTTC; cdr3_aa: CASSLVSPGQRSYEQYF
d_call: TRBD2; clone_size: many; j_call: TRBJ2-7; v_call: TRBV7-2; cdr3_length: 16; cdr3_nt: TGTGCCAGCAGACTATCCGGGGCGGGAGGAGCCTACGAGCAGTACTTC; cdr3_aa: CASRLSGAGGAYEQYF
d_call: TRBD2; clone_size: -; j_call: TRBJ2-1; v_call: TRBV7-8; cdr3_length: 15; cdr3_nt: TGTGCCAGCAGCTTAATGAGCGGGAGAATCTATGAGCAGTTCTTC; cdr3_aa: CASSLMSGRIYEQFF
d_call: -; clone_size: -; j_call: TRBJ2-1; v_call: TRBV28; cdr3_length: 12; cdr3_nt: TGTGCCAGCGGTTTCTCCTACAATGAGCAGTTCTTC; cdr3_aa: CASGFSYNEQFF
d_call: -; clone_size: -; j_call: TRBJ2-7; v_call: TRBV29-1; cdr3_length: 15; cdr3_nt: TGCAGCGTTGGTGAACGAGGAATAACCCGCTACGAGCAGTACTTC; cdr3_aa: CSVGERGITRYEQYF
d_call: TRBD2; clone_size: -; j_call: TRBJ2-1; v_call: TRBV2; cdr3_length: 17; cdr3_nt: TGTGCCAGCAGCGCATCTAGCGGGTCCTCTACTTACAATGAGCAGTTCTTC; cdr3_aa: CASSASSGSSTYNEQFF
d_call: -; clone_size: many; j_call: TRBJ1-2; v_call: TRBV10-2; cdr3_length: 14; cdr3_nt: TGCGCCAGCAGTGAGTCCGTCAGCCGTGGTGGCTACACCTTC; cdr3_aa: CASSESVSRGGYTF
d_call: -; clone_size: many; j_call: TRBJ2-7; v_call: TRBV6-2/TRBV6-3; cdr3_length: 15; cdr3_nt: TGTGCCAGCAGTGACTACTCTACCACCGTCTACGAGCAGTACTTC; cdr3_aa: CASSDYSTTVYEQYF
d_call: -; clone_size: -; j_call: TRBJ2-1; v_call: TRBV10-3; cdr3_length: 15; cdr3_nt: TGTGCCATCAGTGAAAAGGGTCTTTCCTACAATGAGCAGTTCTTC; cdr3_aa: CAISEKGLSYNEQFF
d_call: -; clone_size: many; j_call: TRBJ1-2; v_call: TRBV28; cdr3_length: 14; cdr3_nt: TGTGCCAGCAGTTTATTCAATCTCAACTATGGCTACACCTTC; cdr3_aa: CASSLFNLNYGYTF
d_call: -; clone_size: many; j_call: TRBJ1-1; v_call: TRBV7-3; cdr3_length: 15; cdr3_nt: TGTGCCAGCAGCCCCCTTCAGGGGCTAAGCACTGAAGCTTTCTTT; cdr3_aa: CASSPLQGLSTEAFF
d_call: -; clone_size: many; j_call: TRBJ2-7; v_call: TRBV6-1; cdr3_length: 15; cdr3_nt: TGTGCCAGCAGTGAATTGGCTAGCGAACCCTACGAGCAGTACTTC; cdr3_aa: CASSELASEPYEQYF
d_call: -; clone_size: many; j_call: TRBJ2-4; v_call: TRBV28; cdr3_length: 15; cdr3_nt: TGTGCCAGCAGTTTGAGTTGGAGGGCAGAAAACATTCAGTACTTC; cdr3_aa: CASSLSWRAENIQYF
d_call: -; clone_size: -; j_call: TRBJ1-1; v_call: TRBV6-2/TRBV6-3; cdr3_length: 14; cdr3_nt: TGTGCCAGCAGTGAACAGAATGGGATCTCAGGGGCTTTCTTT; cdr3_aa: CASSEQNGISGAFF
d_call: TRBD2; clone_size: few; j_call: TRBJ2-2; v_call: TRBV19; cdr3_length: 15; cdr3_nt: TGTGCCAGTAGTAAGAGCGGGGTTAACACCGGGGAGCTGTTTTTT; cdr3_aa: CASSKSGVNTGELFF
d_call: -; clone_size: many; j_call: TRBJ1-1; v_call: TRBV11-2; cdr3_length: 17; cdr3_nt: TGTGCCAGCAGCTACCCCCCCGGGGCGGCTCTGAACACTGAAGCTTTCTTT; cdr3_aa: CASSYPPGAALNTEAFF
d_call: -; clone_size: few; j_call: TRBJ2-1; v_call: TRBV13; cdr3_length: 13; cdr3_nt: TGTGCCAGCAGCCAGCAGATCGACAATGAGCAGTTCTTC; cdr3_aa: CASSQQIDNEQFF
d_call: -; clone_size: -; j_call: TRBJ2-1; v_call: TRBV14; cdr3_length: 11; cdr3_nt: TGTGCCAGCAGCCAGCTCAATGAGCAGTTCTTC; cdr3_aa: CASSQLNEQFF
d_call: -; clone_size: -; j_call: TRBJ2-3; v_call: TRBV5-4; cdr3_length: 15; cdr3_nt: TGTGCCAGCAGCTTAGGAGAGGTTAGCACAGATACGCAGTATTTT; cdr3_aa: CASSLGEVSTDTQYF
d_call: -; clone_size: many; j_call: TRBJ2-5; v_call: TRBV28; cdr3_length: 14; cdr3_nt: TGTGCCAGCAGTTTGTCAGGGGTAGGGGAGACCCAGTACTTC; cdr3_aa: CASSLSGVGETQYF
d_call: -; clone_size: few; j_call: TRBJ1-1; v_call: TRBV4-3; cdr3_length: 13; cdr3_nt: TGCGCCAGCAGCCAAGACCCGACCCGGATACCTTTCTTT; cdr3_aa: CASSQDPTRIPFF
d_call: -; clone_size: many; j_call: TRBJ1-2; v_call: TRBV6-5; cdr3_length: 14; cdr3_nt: TGTGCCAGCAGTTACTCTAGCGCAGCTGATGGCTACACCTTC; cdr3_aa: CASSYSSAADGYTF
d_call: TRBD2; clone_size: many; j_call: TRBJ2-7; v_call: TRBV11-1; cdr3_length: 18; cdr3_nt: TGTGCCAGCAGCTCTTTCCCAGAAAGCGGGAGGGGTATCTACGAGCAGTACTTC; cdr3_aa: CASSSFPESGRGIYEQYF
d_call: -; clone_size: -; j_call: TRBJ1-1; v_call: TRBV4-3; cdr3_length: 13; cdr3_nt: TGCGCCAGCAGCCAAGACGAGAAAACTGAAGCTTTCTTT; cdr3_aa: CASSQDEKTEAFF
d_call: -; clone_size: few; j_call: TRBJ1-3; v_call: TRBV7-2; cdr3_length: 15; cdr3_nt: TGTGCCAGCAGCTTAGGGGGCGCCTCTGGAAACACCATATATTTT; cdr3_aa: CASSLGGASGNTIYF
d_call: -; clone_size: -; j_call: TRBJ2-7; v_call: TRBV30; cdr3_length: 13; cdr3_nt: TGTGCCTGGAATTATCAGTCCCCATCCGAGCAGTACTTC; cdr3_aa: CAWNYQSPSEQYF
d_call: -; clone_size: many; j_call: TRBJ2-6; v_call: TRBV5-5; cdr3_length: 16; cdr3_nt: TGTGCCAGCAGCCTACAGGGACTGGGAGGGGCCAACGTCCTGACTTTC; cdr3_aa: CASSLQGLGGANVLTF
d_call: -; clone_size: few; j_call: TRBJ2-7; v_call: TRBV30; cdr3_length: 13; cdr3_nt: TGTGCCTGGAGTGTACATCAAGGCACCGAGCAGTACTTC; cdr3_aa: CAWSVHQGTEQYF
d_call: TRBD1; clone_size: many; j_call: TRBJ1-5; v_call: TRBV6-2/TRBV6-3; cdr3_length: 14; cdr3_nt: TGTGCCAGCAGTTACGAGACAGGGCTGCATCCCCAGCATTTT; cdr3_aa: CASSYETGLHPQHF
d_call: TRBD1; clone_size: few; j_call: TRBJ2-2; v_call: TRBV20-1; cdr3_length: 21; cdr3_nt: TGCAGTGCTAGAGTCGAACCGGGACAGGGGGCAAAGCGGCAGAACACCGGGGAGCTGTTTTTT; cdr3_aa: CSARVEPGQGAKRQNTGELFF
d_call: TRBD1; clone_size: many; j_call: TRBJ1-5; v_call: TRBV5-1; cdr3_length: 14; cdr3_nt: TGTGCCAGCAGCCTAACAGGGGGAAATCAGCCCCAGCATTTT; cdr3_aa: CASSLTGGNQPQHF
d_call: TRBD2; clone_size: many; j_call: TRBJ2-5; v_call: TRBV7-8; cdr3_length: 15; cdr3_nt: TGTGCCAGCAGCGTGACTAGCGGGATCCAAGAGACCCAGTACTTC; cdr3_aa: CASSVTSGIQETQYF
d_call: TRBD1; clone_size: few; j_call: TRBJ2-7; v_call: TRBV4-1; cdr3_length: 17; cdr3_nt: TGCGCCAGCAGCCAATCCCTGGGGACAGGGGACTCCTACGAGCAGTACTTC; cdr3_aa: CASSQSLGTGDSYEQYF